A selection of T cell receptor beta chains follows, all from one sample in a study of cytomegalovirus exposure and HLA in healthy donors. Generated by immunoSEQ multiplex PCR, the TCRdb table keeps only in-frame clones and is missing some. The table records roughly 200,000 clones, 77% of them present only once. Source material: PBMCs. All receptors come from a woman aged 55-69 years in good health and CMV-seropositive. The CDR3 runs from the conserved cysteine through the conserved F or W. D genes are given only for firm matches. Only some rows state a clone size, as once, few, many or a class for expanded clones.

D,V,J,size,CDR3,DNA
-,TRBV7-2,TRBJ1-4,-,CASSRTSSANEKLFF,TGTGCCAGCAGCCGGACTAGCTCGGCTAATGAAAAACTGTTTTTT
TRBD2,TRBV6-1,TRBJ2-1,-,CASSERRGAGVNEQFF,TGTGCCAGCAGTGAGCGTCGTGGAGCGGGAGTAAATGAGCAGTTCTTC
TRBD2,TRBV15,TRBJ2-3,-,CATSMGAGATDTQYF,TGTGCCACCAGCATGGGAGCGGGGGCTACAGATACGCAGTATTTT
-,TRBV4-1,TRBJ2-1,-,CASSQPRQRGEQFF,TGCGCCAGCAGCCAACCTCGCCAGCGTGGTGAGCAGTTCTTC
TRBD2,TRBV4-2,TRBJ2-5,-,CASSQEGLAGESETQYF,TGTGCCAGCAGCCAAGAGGGACTAGCGGGGGAATCGGAGACCCAGTACTTC
TRBD2,TRBV27,TRBJ2-7,-,CASSRTPTGGPEYEQYF,TGTGCCAGCAGTCGAACCCCTACGGGAGGGCCAGAATACGAGCAGTACTTC
-,TRBV4-2,TRBJ2-3,few,CASSHMDTQYF,TGTGCCAGCAGCCACATGGATACGCAGTATTTT
-,TRBV27,TRBJ2-7,-,CASSLSGRGEQYF,TGTGCCAGCAGTTTATCGGGCCGGGGCGAGCAGTACTTC
-,TRBV30,TRBJ2-1,-,CALGPGLVSELF,TGTGCCTTGGGCCCCGGACTGGTTAGCGAGCTCTTC
TRBD1,TRBV5-5,TRBJ1-1,-,CASRGGTANTEAFF,TGTGCCAGCAGGGGTGGGACAGCGAACACTGAAGCTTTCTTT
TRBD1,TRBV28,TRBJ2-7,-,CASSTPGGSYEQYF,TGTGCCAGCAGTACCCCAGGGGGATCCTACGAGCAGTACTTC
TRBD1,TRBV6-1,TRBJ1-1,-,CASSGTGHTEAFF,TGTGCCAGCTCCGGGACAGGTCACACTGAAGCTTTCTTT
-,TRBV27,TRBJ2-2,-,CASSLLSGRNTGELFF,TGTGCCAGCAGTTTACTCTCCGGGAGGAACACCGGGGAGCTGTTTTTT
TRBD2,TRBV4-2,TRBJ2-7,-,CASSQEGPGGDLYEQYF,TGTGCCAGCAGTCAAGAGGGCCCGGGGGGAGATTTATACGAGCAGTACTTC
-,TRBV10-3,TRBJ1-1,-,CAISEGFGGTEAFF,TGTGCCATCAGTGAGGGATTTGGCGGAACTGAAGCTTTCTTT
-,TRBV29-1,TRBJ1-1,few,CSVDRNTEAFF,TGCAGCGTTGACAGGAACACTGAAGCTTTCTTT
TRBD1,TRBV28,TRBJ1-2,-,CASSPMTGGSWGRYTF,TGTGCCAGCAGTCCAATGACAGGGGGAAGTTGGGGGCGCTACACCTTC
TRBD1,TRBV10-3,TRBJ2-5,-,CAIKGQIQETQYF,TGTGCCATCAAGGGACAGATCCAAGAGACCCAGTACTTC
TRBD2,TRBV29-1,TRBJ2-7,-,CSVGRGDYEQYF,TGCAGCGTTGGACGGGGGGACTACGAGCAGTACTTC
-,TRBV11-2,TRBJ2-7,-,CASRETTEQYF,TGTGCCAGCAGGGAAACTACCGAGCAGTACTTC
-,TRBV10-3,TRBJ2-7,-,CAISDVTGQSSYEQYF,TGTGCCATCAGTGATGTAACAGGCCAAAGCTCCTACGAGCAGTACTTC
-,TRBV25-1,TRBJ2-2,-,CASSRSSVGELFF,TGTGCCAGCAGTCGCAGTAGCGTCGGGGAGCTGTTTTTT
-,TRBV7-3,TRBJ2-7,once,CAGSPGTGAPYEQYF,TGTGCCGGCAGTCCCGGGACTGGGGCCCCCTACGAGCAGTACTTC
TRBD2,TRBV7-2,TRBJ2-1,once,CASSFQSGRGEQFF,TGTGCCAGCAGCTTCCAGAGCGGGAGGGGCGAGCAGTTCTTC
-,TRBV6-4,TRBJ2-1,-,CASSASYGSYNEQFF,TGTGCCAGCAGTGCCAGTTACGGGAGCTACAATGAGCAGTTCTTC
-,TRBV7-8,TRBJ2-7,-,CASSKYIFTYEQYF,TGTGCCAGCAGCAAATACATATTCACCTACGAGCAGTACTTC
-,TRBV4-2,TRBJ1-5,few,CASSQATSNNQPQHF,TGTGCCAGCAGCCAAGCCACAAGTAACAATCAGCCCCAGCATTTT
TRBD2,TRBV7-8,TRBJ2-3,once,CASSLVFPGGLDTQYF,TGTGCCAGCAGCTTAGTTTTCCCGGGGGGGCTAGATACGCAGTATTTT
-,TRBV10-3,TRBJ2-2,-,CAILVMSTGELFF,TGTGCCATCTTAGTTATGAGCACCGGGGAGCTGTTTTTT
TRBD2,TRBV10-3,TRBJ2-5,-,CAIKTGEGGEETQYF,TGTGCCATCAAGACTGGGGAGGGCGGAGAAGAGACCCAGTACTTC
-,TRBV28,TRBJ1-1,-,CASSPRRMNTEAFF,TGTGCCAGCAGCCCGAGGAGAATGAACACTGAAGCTTTCTTT
TRBD2,TRBV11-2,TRBJ2-3,few,CASSLGPAGGPHTQYF,TGTGCCAGCAGCTTAGGGCCAGCGGGGGGGCCCCATACGCAGTATTTT
-,TRBV6-5,TRBJ1-5,-,CASKGGGNQPQHF,TGTGCCAGCAAGGGGGGGGGCAATCAGCCCCAGCATTTT
-,TRBV18,TRBJ2-3,-,CASSPPNTDTQYF,TGTGCCAGCTCACCACCCAACACAGATACGCAGTATTTT
TRBD1,TRBV5-4,TRBJ2-5,-,CASSLGRGETQYF,TGTGCCAGCAGCTTGGGCAGGGGGGAGACCCAGTACTTC